These 25 T cell receptor beta chains came from one sample sequenced in a study of CD8 T cells in ankylosing spondylitis. Their antigens are not known. Findings of the study overall: There was a TCR beta motif, made of several highly homologous variants, that appeared characteristic of ankylosing spondylitis blood.

TCRdb called the 5' RACE reads again in MiXCR, with one record for every CDR3 protein. This table holds 650,000 to 800,000 distinct CDR3 sequences, roughly 20% found once. Sequenced: blood, either unsorted or a sorted T cell fraction (not recorded which). Every receptor here comes from a male donor with ankylosing spondylitis.

This clonotype occurred once. The chain is built from TRBV6-1 and TRBJ1-5; 7 bases line up with TRBD1. J was trimmed by 2 bases and V by 4 bases; bases with no gene match: 20. Germline V gene data show CDR1 as MNHNS and CDR2 as SASEGT. The CDR3 consists of 20 residues. CDR3: CASSGPRQGGTLGRNQPQHF. The CDR3 nucleotides read TGTGCCAGCAGTGGGCCCCGGCAGGGGGGGACCTTAGGTCGCAATCAGCCCCAGCATTTT.

CDR3 coding DNA: TGCGCCAGCAGCCCTCCCGGTTGGAACACTGAAGCTTTCTTT. This sequence encodes CASSPPGWNTEAFF. V is TRBV5-1 and J is TRBJ1-1, with D uncertain. Trimming pared 4 bases from V and 1 base from J, leaving 11 bases between. Germline V gene sequence: CDR1 SGHRS, CDR2 YFSETQ. CDR3 length: 14 amino acids.

This rearrangement joins TRBV6-1 to TRBJ1-4; a possible D gene is TRBD1 (6 bases). V dropped 5 bases and J dropped 8 bases, with 18 bases sitting between them. The CDR3 is 15 amino acids. Germline V lookup: CDR1 MNHNS, CDR2 SASEGT. In nucleotides, the CDR3 is TGTGCCAGCAGTACGGGGGCAGGGGCCTCGGAAAAACTGTTTTTT. It yields the protein CASSTGAGASEKLFF.

Notes on this clonotype: A clone one base away is much larger, so this may be a read error. The rearrangement uses TRBV2 and TRBJ2-7; unclear D gene. The CDR3 runs to 12 residues. Germline V CDR1 and CDR2: SNHLY, FYNNEI. V shed 4 bases and J shed 1 base, with 5 bases lying between them. CDR3 sequence reads: CASSVQSYEQYF. The CDR3 DNA reads as TGTGCCAGCAGTGTACAGTCCTACGAGCAGTACTTC.

This clonotype has ten or more counts. The rearrangement uses TRBV7-2 and TRBJ1-4; maybe TRBD1 (5 bases). The CDR3 length is 13 residues. CDR1 SGHTA and CDR2 FQGNSA come from the germline V gene. V gave up 5 bases and J gave up 6 bases, with 10 bases separating them. The CDR3 is CASSGQGYEKLFF. For the CDR3, the DNA is TGTGCCAGCAGCGGCCAGGGATATGAAAAACTGTTTTTT.

The table lists this clonotype with a few counts. J is TRBJ2-1 and V is TRBV27; D uncertain. The CDR3 runs 16 residues. V shed 2 bases and J shed 0 bases, with 11 bases lying between them. Germline V CDR1 and CDR2: MNHEY, SMNVEV (reference sequence). CDR3 amino acids: CASSLEWQISYNEQFF. CDR3 coding DNA: TGTGCCAGCAGTTTAGAGTGGCAGATCTCCTACAATGAGCAGTTCTTC.

The table lists this clonotype with a few counts. The chain recombines TRBV28 with TRBJ2-4; no clear D. Per germline, CDR1 MDHEN and CDR2 SYDVKM. The V and J ends lost 5 bases and 3 bases respectively, with 11 bases between them. This CDR3 is 14 amino acids long. CDR3 bases: TGTGCCAGCAGTCCCTCAGGAGTCAAAAACATTCAGTACTTC. Its protein is CASSPSGVKNIQYF.

The rearrangement uses TRBV12-3 or TRBV12-4 and TRBJ2-7, with TRBD1 as a possible D gene (5 bases). V gave up 6 bases and J gave up 2 bases, with 17 bases separating them. This CDR3 spans 15 amino acids. In DNA, the CDR3 is TGTGCCAGCAGCCCCGGACCAAGGGGCCCCTACGAGCAGTACTTC. Its translation: CASSPGPRGPYEQYF.

The chain uses TRBV7-6 and TRBJ1-1; TRBD1 might be the D (5 bases). Trimming removed 3 bases at V and 3 bases at J, with 11 bases between. The CDR3 runs 14 residues. Per germline, CDR1 SGHVS and CDR2 FNYEAQ. This CDR3 is CASSFGGGDTEAFF. CDR3 sequence (DNA): TGTGCCAGCAGCTTTGGGGGAGGGGACACTGAAGCTTTCTTT.

The chain couples TRBV7-9 to TRBJ1-4, with D perhaps matching TRBD1 (6 bases). Trimming shortened V by 5 bases and J by 5 bases, and 12 bases separated the two germline ends. This CDR3 region has 14 residues. CDR1 SEHNR and CDR2 FQNEAQ come from the germline V gene (reference sequence). DNA for the CDR3: TGTGCCAGCAGCCGGCGGACAGAGAATGAAAAACTGTTTTTT. Its protein is CASSRRTENEKLFF.

This clonotype came up a few times. The chain links TRBV20-1 to TRBJ2-1; the D gene is possibly TRBD2 (5 bases). In germline, CDR1 is DFQATT, CDR2 SNEGSKA (reference sequence). The germline V and J ends were trimmed by 8 bases and 1 base, with 18 bases remaining between them. This CDR3 comprises 15 residues. The CDR3 region has the DNA TGCAGTACGCCCACTGCCGGGGTGTCCTACAATGAGCAGTTCTTC. Translated: CSTPTAGVSYNEQFF.

DNA for the CDR3: TGTGCCAGCAGTTACTCGACGGGAAGCGAGCAGTACTTC. Its translation is CASSYSTGSEQYF. The chain combines TRBV6-5 with TRBJ2-7; the D gene is possibly TRBD2 (5 bases). Germline V gives CDR1 MNHEY, CDR2 SVGAGI. Between the trimmed V and J ends, which lost 0 bases and 6 bases, there was a span of 9 bases. The CDR3 length is 13 residues.

This chain uses TRBV4-2 with TRBJ2-7, with D possibly matching TRBD2 (6 bases). This CDR3 contains 15 residues. CDR1 is LGHNA, CDR2 YNFKEQ, per germline. V lost 0 bases and J 2 bases, leaving 11 bases between the germline ends. The CDR3 region has the DNA TGTGCCAGCAGCCAAGAAAGGGAGGCTACCTACGAGCAGTACTTC. Its translation: CASSQEREATYEQYF.

The V gene is TRBV7-2, the J gene TRBJ2-3; TRBD2 matches at 7 bases. V lost 0 bases to trimming and J lost 3 bases; unmatched junction nucleotides: 3. This CDR3 contains 15 residues. Germline CDR1 is SGHTA and CDR2 is FQGNSA. The CDR3 protein is CASSLASLATDTQYF. The CDR3 bases are TGTGCCAGCAGCTTAGCGTCACTAGCGACAGATACGCAGTATTTT.

The V call is TRBV2, the J call TRBJ1-5; D unclear. CDR1 and CDR2 (germline): SNHLY, FYNNEI. CDR3 length equals 15 residues. Trimming took off 2 bases at V and 4 bases at J, with 12 bases between the two ends. The CDR3 spells CASSEPGLKNQPQHF. The CDR3 DNA follows: TGTGCCAGCAGTGAACCGGGCCTCAAGAATCAGCCCCAGCATTTT.

This clonotype was observed many times. This rearrangement joins TRBV12-3 or TRBV12-4 to TRBJ1-2; a weak D match, TRBD1 (6 bases). This CDR3 is built from 13 residues. The V gene lost 6 bases and the J gene lost 8 bases, with 16 bases spanning the gap. The CDR3 spells CASSPLQGSGYTF. The CDR3 DNA is TGTGCCAGCAGCCCCCTACAGGGCTCCGGCTACACCTTC.

In its sample, this clonotype was seen a few times. J is TRBJ1-6 and V is TRBV12-3 or TRBV12-4; D possibly corresponds to TRBD1 (6 bases). The CDR3 spans 13 residues. The V and J ends lost 5 bases and 9 bases respectively, with 11 bases between them. The CDR3 DNA reads TGTGCCAGCAGTATCCAGGGGAGTTCACCCCTCCACTTT. Translated, it gives CASSIQGSSPLHF.

This clonotype was seen a single time. V usage is TRBV11-3 and J usage is TRBJ2-7; TRBD2 is a possible D gene (6 bases). CDR1 and CDR2 (germline): SGHNT, YENEEA. The V end was cut by 5 bases, the J end by 2 bases, with 13 bases between. CDR3 length: 14 amino acids. The CDR3 spells CASSPGRPAYEQYF. DNA of the CDR3: TGTGCCAGCAGCCCAGGGAGGCCGGCCTACGAGCAGTACTTC.

This sequence joins TRBV5-5 and TRBJ1-5, with unresolved D. This CDR3 contains 15 residues. The ends were cut back, 4 bases at V and 4 bases at J, with 15 bases in the middle. The V gene's germline CDR1 is SGHKS and CDR2 YYEKEE (reference sequence). The CDR3 loop is CASSAVFQSNQPQHF. The CDR3 coding sequence is TGTGCCAGCAGCGCGGTTTTCCAGTCGAATCAGCCCCAGCATTTT.

This clonotype came up a few times. This sequence joins TRBV27 and TRBJ1-4, with D tentatively TRBD1 (5 bases). Trimming removed 4 bases from V and 10 bases from J, with 13 bases in between. This CDR3 region has 13 residues. Germline CDR1 reads MNHEY; CDR2 reads SMNVEV (reference sequence). The CDR3: CASSSKGTGKLFF. CDR3 nucleotides: TGTGCCAGCAGTTCTAAAGGCACAGGAAAACTGTTTTTT.

The chain links TRBV7-9 to TRBJ2-1; 9 bases are shared with TRBD1. V gave up 3 bases and J gave up 8 bases; unmatched junction bases: 5. The CDR3 spans 14 residues. Per the germline V gene, CDR1 is SEHNR and CDR2 is FQNEAQ (reference sequence). The DNA for the CDR3 is TGTGCCAGCAGCTTGGGACAGGGTTTGGATGAGCAGTTCTTC. It encodes CASSLGQGLDEQFF.

Here the CDR3 DNA reads TGTGCCAGCAGCTACGTCGGCGAAGCTTTCTTT. Residues: CASSYVGEAFF. The J gene is TRBJ1-1, the V gene TRBV7-9; unclear D gene. CDR3 length: 11 residues. V lost 4 bases, J lost 8 bases, and 8 bases lay in between. The V gene's germline CDR1 is SEHNR and CDR2 FQNEAQ (reference sequence).

Only a few counts were recorded for this clonotype. V gene TRBV28 combines with J gene TRBJ2-2, with 9 bases matching TRBD1. V gave up 6 bases and J gave up 3 bases; unmatched junction bases: 8. The CDR3 totals 16 residues. Germline CDR1 is MDHEN and CDR2 is SYDVKM. DNA for the CDR3: TGTGCCAGCAGCCCCAGGGGACAGGGAGACACCGGGGAGCTGTTTTTT. It encodes CASSPRGQGDTGELFF.

V is TRBV20-1 and J is TRBJ1-3; D may be TRBD1 (6 bases). This CDR3 comprises 13 residues. Per the germline V gene, CDR1 is DFQATT and CDR2 is SNEGSKA (reference sequence). Between the trimmed V and J ends, which lost 6 bases and 2 bases, there was a span of 11 bases. The CDR3 region has the DNA TGCAGTGCCGCGTCAGGGGCTGGAAACACCATATATTTT. This gives the protein CSAASGAGNTIYF.

This clonotype was recorded many times. The chain employs TRBV12-3 or TRBV12-4 and TRBJ1-5, with 8 bases identical to TRBD1. This CDR3 has 14 amino acids. Trimming cost V 3 bases and J 7 bases; bases outside gene matches: 5. The CDR3 loop is CASSFGQGQQPQHF. Written as DNA, the CDR3 is TGTGCCAGCAGTTTTGGACAGGGTCAGCAGCCCCAGCATTTT.